The rows below give T cell receptor beta chains drawn from one sample of a study of monozygotic twins with inflammatory bowel disease. Reanalyzing the 5' RACE reads, TCRdb keeps one entry per CDR3 protein, without DNA. The sample holds about 200,000 distinct CDR3 sequences. Sample: blood. These receptor sequences come from a human donor with ulcerative colitis or Crohn's disease, or a healthy co-twin of an affected twin (not recorded which). Each CDR3 is given with its conserved first and last residue.

V gene	J gene	CDR3 protein
TRBV7-2	TRBJ2-1	CASSLGDDEQFF
TRBV2	TRBJ1-3	CASSEEGEDGNTIYF
TRBV4-3	TRBJ2-1	CASSQDPKRGSSYNEQFF
TRBV20-1	TRBJ2-2	CSASSNTGELFF
TRBV18	TRBJ2-7	CASSQREATWGEQYF
TRBV27	TRBJ1-2	CASSLSGWDGYTF
TRBV29-1	TRBJ2-5	CSVARVGETQYF
TRBV29-1	TRBJ2-3	CSVEVPYSGYTQYF
TRBV6-2/TRBV6-3	TRBJ2-5	CASSSGPLQETQYF
TRBV5-1	TRBJ2-5	CASSFGGGQETQYF
TRBV4-1	TRBJ2-7	CASSGGGRFEQYF
TRBV19	TRBJ1-1	CASIPTGLVTEAFF
TRBV20-1	TRBJ2-3	CSARTSGIADTQYF
TRBV29-1	TRBJ2-3	CSVPSGGTDTQYF
TRBV12-3/TRBV12-4	TRBJ1-1	CASSLAVSEAFF
TRBV5-4	TRBJ2-5	CASSLGQEETQYF
TRBV5-1	TRBJ2-3	CASTEVRTTDTQYF
TRBV6-2/TRBV6-3	TRBJ2-1	CASSYSSSGESRSSYNEQFF
TRBV19	TRBJ1-2	CASIRRVYGYTF
TRBV18	TRBJ2-4	CASSAPGSSRDIQYF
TRBV5-4	TRBJ1-1	CASSWLQQGATEAFF
TRBV11-2	TRBJ2-1	CASSVLATHAGEQFF
TRBV7-8	TRBJ1-1	CASSSWGPRNTEAFF
TRBV15	TRBJ2-1	CATSTRGSGGEQFF
TRBV27	TRBJ2-7	CASSLSAGYEQYF
TRBV2	TRBJ1-5	CASRAGRYSNQPQHF
TRBV12-3/TRBV12-4	TRBJ2-1	CASSLGLHEQFF
TRBV7-2	TRBJ2-2	CASSLAGPGELFF
TRBV18	TRBJ2-2	CASSPPGQGFAGELFF
TRBV5-4	TRBJ1-2	CASSFQDSDGYTF
TRBV11-2	TRBJ1-3	CASSLGASIPWSDF
TRBV25-1	TRBJ2-7	CASTRTFGPYEQYF
TRBV16	TRBJ1-5	CASSQVGVAVPQHF
TRBV6-5	TRBJ1-2	CASRTGANYGYTF
TRBV5-1	TRBJ2-7	CASSLGSSGRAYEQYF
TRBV29-1	TRBJ2-3	CSVVFAGRSTDTQYF
TRBV12-3/TRBV12-4	TRBJ2-2	CASSRRGFGELFF
TRBV28	TRBJ2-5	CASSARDREETQYF
TRBV6-1	TRBJ1-5	CASTGQAHNQPQHF
TRBV4-2	TRBJ2-5	CASSQGDRVGETQYF
TRBV6-1	TRBJ2-2	CASSPGEREESAGELFF
TRBV7-9	TRBJ2-7	CASSLRDAAYEQYF
TRBV20-1	TRBJ2-3	CSARESVDTQYF
TRBV18	TRBJ2-3	CASSPAIARTDTQYF
TRBV7-9	TRBJ2-4	CASSPSESRMDIQYF
TRBV29-1	TRBJ1-2	CSDLRGAKNGYTF
TRBV20-1	TRBJ2-5	CSAEEGSETQYF
TRBV6-5	TRBJ2-2	CASSYDSGSHTGELFF
TRBV27	TRBJ2-2	CASTTTGELFF
TRBV5-1	TRBJ2-6	CASRPIAGPGANVLTF
TRBV21-1	TRBJ1-1	CASSKDTQEGAFF
TRBV13	TRBJ2-3	CASSRASLGLGGGLRDTQYF
TRBV24-1	TRBJ2-7	CATSDPTGMDEQYF
TRBV7-9	TRBJ2-7	CASSPINQGIYF
TRBV12-3/TRBV12-4	TRBJ2-2	CASESDTGELFF
TRBV25-1	TRBJ1-1	CASSGFNWAEAFF
TRBV30	TRBJ2-1	CAWSVRHLRSYNEQFF
TRBV5-1	TRBJ1-5	CASSLAPGQIKVAPQHF
TRBV12-5	TRBJ2-7	CASGPSGQSNWQVWLFNEQYF